The clone carrying this T cell receptor beta chain was seen a handful of times. Antigen: not known. The data derive from a study of T cell clones after liver transplantation. Overall study: Patients counted as tolerant after at least one year off all immunosuppression, enzymes not exceeding twice normal. General study findings and limits: A larger donor-reactive than third-party decline suggested partial antigen-specific deletion. The donor-reactive repertoire was only partly measurable in a couple of subjects, lacking donor cells.

Germline assignment: CDR1 KGHSH and CDR2 LQKENI. V gave up 3 bases and J gave up 3 bases, with 15 bases separating them. CDR3 size: 16 residues. This table comes from immunoSEQ multiplex PCR, and its TCRdb copy is limited to in-frame clones, with some not included. The table has 68,000 or so clones, about 80% seen once. Unstimulated PBMCs were sorted into CD3+CD4+ and CD3+CD8+ populations. The receptor was isolated from a human donor who received a liver transplant. This chain joins TRBV18 and TRBJ1-5; D unclear. Specimen: CD4+ T cells from blood, collected before liver transplant. The chain's CDR3 is CASSPERSRNNQPQHF. The DNA for the CDR3 is TGTGCCAGCTCACCGGAGCGGAGTAGAAACAATCAGCCCCAGCATTTT. The full variable domain, with the rest looked up from reference TRBV18 and TRBJ1-5, is NAGVMQNPRHLVRRRGQEARLRCSPMKGHSHVYWYRQLPEEGLKFMVYLQKENIIDESGMPKERFSAEFPKEGPSILRIQQVVRGDSAAYFCASSPERSRNNQPQHFGDGTRLSIL.